This TCR beta chain comes out of a study of T cell repertoires in cytomegalovirus infection (dated by TCRdb to between 2018 and 2021). With regard to the full study: The HLA type of each donor mattered for the analysis, because public TCR beta signatures pointed to carriage of CMV infection along with the matching HLA type. Paper-wide results and their limitations: The ex vivo response was dominated by HLA-C-restricted CMV-specific TCR beta clonotypes, which also provided the single most frequent clonotype in two of eight donors. Carriers of CMV infection plus the relevant HLA type were discriminated by the cumulative frequency of public TCR beta family members in the study cohort and in an independent roughly 370-donor cohort.

Instrument on record: Illumina HiSeq 1500. TCRdb ran its own pipeline on the public reads, namely fastp trimming at Q25 and MiXCR clone calling, and kept in-frame beta chains. Each CDR3 protein gets just one entry, which takes the most common genes and DNA from the rows behind it. The sample data list over 150,000 distinct CDR3 sequences, and about a sixth of these were observed just once. The ten largest make up 20% to 25% of the sample. The CDR3 covers 16 residues, taking in both the cysteine and the phenylalanine. Only CDR3 DNA remains: 48 bases, in frame from the first base. V loses 4 bases of germline sequence and J loses 2 bases, and the interval between the two ends is 17 bases. CDR1 and CDR2 are drawn from the germline V gene: SGHVS, FQNEAQ. The sample holds many counts of this clonotype. Its antigen is not yet known. No clone much larger than this one lies a single base away; base qualities are absent.

The sequence was obtained from a human donor in good health (CMV status not recorded). Some clones in this sample may be carry-over from other donors' samples. The material sequenced was CD8+ T cells from PBMCs. The chain uses TRBV7-8 and TRBJ2-5, with the D segment possibly TRBD1 or TRBD2, each aligning over 5 bases. The encoded CDR3 is CASSSLSRGRQETQYF. DNA sequence: TGTGCCAGCAGCTCATTGTCCCGGGGCAGACAAGAGACCCAGTACTTC.